Presented here are 14 T cell receptor beta chains from one specimen sequenced in a study of blood T cells in healthy people across ages. Next came a second PCR, run for roughly 7 to 12 cycles, which used a sample-barcoded 5' primer along with a J-beta primer mix. TCRdb called the 5' RACE reads again in MiXCR, with one record for every CDR3 protein. The sample records around 1,000,000 distinct CDR3 sequences, about two fifths being singletons. Material for sequencing was blood. The receptors were gathered from a man between 18 and 29 years old in good health.

A few counts support this clonotype. The chain couples TRBV4-3 to TRBJ2-1, with D hard to call. Trimming stripped 0 bases from V and 0 bases from J, with 12 bases between. The germline gives CDR1 LGHNA, CDR2 YSLEER. This CDR3 comprises 17 residues. CDR3 sequence reads: CASSQEIWESSYNEQFF. The CDR3 bases are TGCGCCAGCAGCCAAGAGATCTGGGAAAGCTCCTACAATGAGCAGTTCTTC.

This clonotype was recorded a few times. This chain links TRBV27 with TRBJ1-2; D is unresolved. V lost 8 bases and J lost 7, with 14 bases in between. Germline V gene sequence: CDR1 MNHEY, CDR2 SMNVEV (reference sequence). The CDR3 length is 12 residues. This CDR3 reads CASWAGSVGYTF. CDR3 nucleotides: TGTGCCAGCTGGGCGGGCTCTGTTGGCTACACCTTC.

Remarks on this clonotype: The junction shows a germline mismatch at one end, possibly a read error. This sequence joins TRBV20-1 and TRBJ1-4; a possible D gene is TRBD1 (6 bases). Germline V CDR1 and CDR2: DFQATT, SNEGSKA (reference sequence). CDR3 length: 12 residues. The CDR3 protein is CSASHRAEELFF. The CDR3, as DNA: TGCAGTGCTAGTCACAGGGCTGAAGAACTGTTTTTT.

The table lists this clonotype with a few counts. The V call is TRBV5-1, the J call TRBJ2-3; D may be TRBD1 or TRBD2 (5 bases each). This CDR3 has 16 amino acids. The V end was cut by 0 bases, the J end by 4 bases, with 15 bases between. The germline gives CDR1 SGHRS, CDR2 YFSETQ. This CDR3 is CASSLDRTEGSDTQYF. In DNA, the CDR3 is TGCGCCAGCAGCTTGGATAGGACCGAGGGGTCAGATACGCAGTATTTT.

This clonotype was observed a handful of times. The chain is built from TRBV6-2 or TRBV6-3 and TRBJ1-2; a possible D gene is TRBD1 (5 bases). Deletions cut 10 bases from V and 8 bases from J, with 14 bases between. This CDR3 spans 11 amino acids. Germline assignment: CDR1 MNHEY and CDR2 SVGEGT. CDR3 protein: CATSRGSGYTF. The CDR3 DNA follows: TGTGCCACCTCCCGGGGGAGCGGCTACACCTTC.

This clonotype showed up many times. This sequence joins TRBV12-3 or TRBV12-4 and TRBJ1-1; D is unresolved. The CDR3 length is 12 residues. Trimming left V 3 bases short and J 5 bases short, with 7 bases between. The DNA for the CDR3 is TGTGCCAGCAGTTTGCTGGGGACTGAAGCTTTCTTT. Amino acid sequence: CASSLLGTEAFF.

This clonotype occurred a few times. J is TRBJ1-5 and V is TRBV4-1; 10 nucleotides agree with TRBD1. Trimming removed 3 bases from V and 4 bases from J; junction bases left unmatched: 6. The CDR3 runs 16 residues. Germline V lookup: CDR1 MGHRA, CDR2 YSYEKL. The CDR3 nucleotides read TGCGCCAGCAGCCACCCGAGACAGGGGGCAAATCAGCCCCAGCATTTT. This codes for CASSHPRQGANQPQHF.

This clonotype came up a few times. J is TRBJ1-2 and V is TRBV7-9, with TRBD1 matching over 7 bases. The V gene end was trimmed by 5 bases and the J gene end by 2 bases; junction bases not matched to a gene: 8. The CDR3 length is 15 residues. Germline CDR1 SEHNR, CDR2 FQNEAQ (reference sequence). The CDR3 spells CASSPEGARNYGYTF. In nucleotides, the CDR3 is TGTGCCAGCAGCCCAGAGGGGGCGCGGAACTATGGCTACACCTTC.

The gene calls are TRBV7-9 and TRBJ2-7, with no clear D. The DNA end is more similar to TRBJ2-5, so the J call may be wrong. CDR1 and CDR2 (germline): SEHNR, FQNEAQ (reference sequence). The CDR3 length is 14 residues. CDR3 in amino acids: CASSLDLRAETQYF. The DNA for the CDR3 is TGTGCCAGCAGCTTAGACTTAAGGGCCGAGACCCAGTACTTC.

The J gene is TRBJ1-5, the V gene TRBV12-3 or TRBV12-4; D may be TRBD1 (6 bases). The CDR3 is 15 amino acids. Trimming shortened V by 7 bases and J by 5 bases, and 18 bases separated the two germline ends. CDR3 sequence (DNA): TGTGCCAGCACCCCGGGGGGGGCAAATGATCAGCCCCAGCATTTT. Amino acids: CASTPGGANDQPQHF.

This clonotype has only a few counts. J is TRBJ2-7 and V is TRBV6-2 or TRBV6-3, with 9 nucleotides matching TRBD1. The CDR3 has 17 residues. Trimming took 3 bases from V and 4 from J; bases not matched to a gene: 13. CDR1 MNHEY and CDR2 SVGEGT come from the germline V gene. The CDR3 DNA follows: TGTGCCAGCAGTTATTCTCCACCGGGACAGGGAAAATACGAGCAGTACTTC. Translation gives CASSYSPPGQGKYEQYF.

The chain combines TRBV4-1 with TRBJ2-2; D may be TRBD1 or TRBD2 (6 bases each). Trimming cost V 1 base and J 7 bases, with 13 bases left between them. Germline V CDR1 and CDR2: MGHRA, YSYEKL. This CDR3 has 15 residues. The DNA of the CDR3 is TGCGCCAGCAGCCAAGTGTGGGGGGCTAGCGGGGAGCTGTTTTTT. It encodes CASSQVWGASGELFF.

The rearrangement links TRBV5-4 to TRBJ2-1; 11 bases map to TRBD2. CDR1 SGHNT and CDR2 YYREEE come from the germline V gene (reference sequence). This CDR3 comprises 16 residues. J gave up 4 bases and V 5 bases, and 8 bases lay outside the gene matches. CDR3 sequence reads: CASSSLAGGVYNEQFF. The CDR3, as DNA: TGTGCCAGCAGTTCATTAGCGGGGGGGGTTTACAATGAGCAGTTCTTC.

This chain connects TRBV20-1 to TRBJ1-2; 7 bases are shared with TRBD1. Germline assignment: CDR1 DFQATT and CDR2 SNEGSKA (reference sequence). The CDR3 is 14 amino acids. Germline trimming cut 6 bases from V and 8 bases from J; bases unmatched to any gene: 15. The CDR3 sequence is CSAPLGQLGGGYTF. The DNA for the CDR3 is TGCAGTGCCCCATTGGGACAGCTGGGGGGGGGCTACACCTTC.